The following is a T cell receptor (beta chain) sequence with its context. Its antigen is still unknown. The V gene's germline CDR1 is WSHSY and CDR2 SAAADI. With V trimmed by 0 bases and J by 0 bases, 7 bases remained unmatched. The CDR3 has 18 residues. The sample comes from a study of cytomegalovirus exposure and HLA in healthy donors. General study findings and limits: The Asian-associated ancestry cluster reportedly had fewer N-insertions than the approximately 700-donor mean in a later analysis. Earlier findings revealed that most TCR beta V segments proved productive either about 87% or about 30% of the time.

Amplification used 60 Vbeta primers and 13 Jbeta primers. Only in-frame clones appear in the TCRdb table, and some are missing; sequencing was by immunoSEQ multiplex PCR. The table has roughly 130,000 clones, approximately 70% seen once; the top ten hold over 2%. Material: PBMCs. J is TRBJ2-5 and V is TRBV10-2; 10 bases line up with TRBD2. This TCR derives from an older woman in good health and CMV-seropositive. The CDR3, as DNA: TGCGCCAGCAGTGAGTCGGGAATAGCGGGGGGTCACCAAGAGACCCAGTACTTC. Its protein is CASSESGIAGGHQETQYF.